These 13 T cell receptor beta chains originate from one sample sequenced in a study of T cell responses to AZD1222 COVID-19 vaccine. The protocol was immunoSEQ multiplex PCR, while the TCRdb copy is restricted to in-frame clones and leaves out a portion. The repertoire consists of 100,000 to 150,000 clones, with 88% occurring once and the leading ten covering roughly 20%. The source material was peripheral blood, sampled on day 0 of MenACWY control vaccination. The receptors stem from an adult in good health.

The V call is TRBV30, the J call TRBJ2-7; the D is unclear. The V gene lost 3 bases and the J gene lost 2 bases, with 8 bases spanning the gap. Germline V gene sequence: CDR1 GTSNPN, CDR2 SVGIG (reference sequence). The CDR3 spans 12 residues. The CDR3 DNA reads TGTGCCTGGAGCTACACCCCCTACGAGCAGTACTTC. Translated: CAWSYTPYEQYF.

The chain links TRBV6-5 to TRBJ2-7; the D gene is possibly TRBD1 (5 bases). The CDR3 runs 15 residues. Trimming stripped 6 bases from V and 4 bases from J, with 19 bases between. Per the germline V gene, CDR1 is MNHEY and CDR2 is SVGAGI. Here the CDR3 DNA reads TGTGCCAGCAGCCAAAGGCAGGGATTGAGGTACGAGCAGTACTTC. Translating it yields CASSQRQGLRYEQYF.

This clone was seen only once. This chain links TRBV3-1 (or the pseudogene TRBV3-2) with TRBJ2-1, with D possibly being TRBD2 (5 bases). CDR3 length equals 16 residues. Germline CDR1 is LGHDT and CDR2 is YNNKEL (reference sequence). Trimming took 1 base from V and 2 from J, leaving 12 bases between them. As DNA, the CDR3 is TGTGCCAGCAGCCAAGTATCTAGCCGACCCTACAATGAGCAGTTCTTC. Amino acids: CASSQVSSRPYNEQFF.

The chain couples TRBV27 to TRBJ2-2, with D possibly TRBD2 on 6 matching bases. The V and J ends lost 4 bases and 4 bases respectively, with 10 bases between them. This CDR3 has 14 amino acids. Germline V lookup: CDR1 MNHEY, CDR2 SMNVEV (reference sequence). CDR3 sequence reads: CASSSMEGTGELFF. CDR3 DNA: TGTGCCAGCAGTTCTATGGAGGGCACCGGGGAGCTGTTTTTT.

CDR3 in amino acids: CASSQLGQGSYEQYF. The CDR3 DNA reads as TGCGCCAGCAGCCAGCTGGGACAGGGGTCCTACGAGCAGTACTTC. The gene calls are TRBV4-1 and TRBJ2-7; 10 nucleotides line up with TRBD1. V was pared by 3 bases and J by 1 base, with 3 bases of the junction left unmatched. Per the germline V gene, CDR1 is MGHRA and CDR2 is YSYEKL. This CDR3 is built from 15 residues.

The CDR3 protein is CASSQGASLGEQYF. The CDR3 DNA reads as TGTGCCAGCAGCCAAGGCGCCAGCCTAGGCGAGCAGTACTTC. The J gene is TRBJ2-7, the V gene TRBV3-1 (or the pseudogene TRBV3-2); no definite D call. Germline V gives CDR1 LGHDT, CDR2 YNNKEL (reference sequence). Trimming cost V 1 base and J 6 bases, with 13 bases left between them. There are 14 residues in the CDR3.

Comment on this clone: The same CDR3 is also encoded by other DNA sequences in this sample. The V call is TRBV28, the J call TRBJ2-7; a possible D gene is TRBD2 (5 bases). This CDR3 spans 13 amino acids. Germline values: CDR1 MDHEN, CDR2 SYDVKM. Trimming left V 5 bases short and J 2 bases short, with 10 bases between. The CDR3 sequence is CASSDRDPYEQYF. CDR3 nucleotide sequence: TGTGCCAGCAGTGATCGGGATCCCTACGAGCAGTACTTC.

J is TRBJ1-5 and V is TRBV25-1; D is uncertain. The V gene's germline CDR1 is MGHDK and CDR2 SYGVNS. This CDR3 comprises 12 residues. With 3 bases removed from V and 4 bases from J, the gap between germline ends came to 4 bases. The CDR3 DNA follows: TGTGCCAGCAGTGATGGTAATCAGCCCCAGCATTTT. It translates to CASSDGNQPQHF.

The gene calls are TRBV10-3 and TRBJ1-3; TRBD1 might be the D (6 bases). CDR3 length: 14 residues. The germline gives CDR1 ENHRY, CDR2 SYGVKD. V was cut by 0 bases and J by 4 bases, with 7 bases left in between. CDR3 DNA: TGTGCCATCAGTGAGTCGACAGGAGGAAACACCATATATTTT. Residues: CAISESTGGNTIYF.

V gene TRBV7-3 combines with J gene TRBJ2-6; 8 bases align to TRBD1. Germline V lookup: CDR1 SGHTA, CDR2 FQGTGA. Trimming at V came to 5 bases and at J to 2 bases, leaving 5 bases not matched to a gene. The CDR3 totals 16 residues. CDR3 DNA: TGTGCCAGCAGCCGACAGGGGTCCGCTGGGGCCAACGTCCTGACTTTC. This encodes CASSRQGSAGANVLTF. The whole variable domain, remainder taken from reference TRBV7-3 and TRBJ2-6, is GAGVSQTPSNKVTEKGKYVELRCDPISGHTALYWYRQSLGQGPEFLIYFQGTGAADDSGLPNDRFFAVRPEGSVSTLKIQRTERGDSAVYLCASSRQGSAGANVLTFGAGSRLTVL.

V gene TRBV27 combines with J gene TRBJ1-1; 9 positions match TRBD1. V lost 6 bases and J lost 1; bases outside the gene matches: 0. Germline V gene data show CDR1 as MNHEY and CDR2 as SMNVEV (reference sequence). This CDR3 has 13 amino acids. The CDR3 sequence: CASRGQGNTEAFF. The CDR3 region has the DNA TGTGCCAGCAGGGGACAGGGGAACACTGAAGCTTTCTTT.

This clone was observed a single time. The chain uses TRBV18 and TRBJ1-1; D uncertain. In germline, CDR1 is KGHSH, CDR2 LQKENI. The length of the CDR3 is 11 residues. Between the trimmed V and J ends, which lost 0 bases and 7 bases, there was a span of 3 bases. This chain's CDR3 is CASSPPGEAFF. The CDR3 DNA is TGTGCCAGCTCACCACCGGGTGAAGCTTTCTTT.

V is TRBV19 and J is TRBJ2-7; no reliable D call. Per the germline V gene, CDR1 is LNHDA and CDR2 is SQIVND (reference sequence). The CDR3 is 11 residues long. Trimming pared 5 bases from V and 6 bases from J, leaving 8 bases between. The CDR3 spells CASSLHREQYF. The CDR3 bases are TGTGCCAGTAGTCTCCATCGCGAGCAGTACTTC.